A single sample gave rise to the 17 T cell receptor beta chains below, sequenced in a study of cytomegalovirus exposure and HLA in healthy donors. With 60 Vbeta and 13 Jbeta primers, the PCR was carried out. Profiled with immunoSEQ multiplex PCR; TCRdb holds only in-frame clones, not every one. Of 140,000 or so clones detected, roughly 80% appear once; the ten largest clones hold 1.5% to 2%. The specimen sequenced was PBMCs. The source of these receptors is a woman aged 40 to 49 in good health and CMV-seronegative.

This clone was seen more than once but under ten times. The rearrangement uses TRBV5-1 and TRBJ1-1; 7 bases agree with TRBD1. V shed 0 bases and J 4 bases; nucleotides not matched to a gene: 6. Per germline, CDR1 SGHRS and CDR2 YFSETQ. The CDR3 has 15 amino acids. The CDR3 region has the DNA TGCGCCAGCAGCTTGGCCGTACAGGGGAGCACTGAAGCTTTCTTT. It translates to CASSLAVQGSTEAFF.

V is TRBV2 and J is TRBJ2-5; 7 bases agree with TRBD2. V lost 4 bases to trimming and J lost 2 bases; unmatched junction nucleotides: 4. CDR3 size: 14 residues. From germline, CDR1 is SNHLY and CDR2 FYNNEI. The CDR3 spells CASSGGLEQETQYF. CDR3 coding DNA: TGTGCCAGCAGTGGAGGACTAGAGCAAGAGACCCAGTACTTC.

This clone was counted a few times. CDR3: CASSQLPGAYGYTF. CDR3 nucleotides: TGCGCCAGCAGCCAACTACCAGGGGCCTATGGCTACACCTTC. The chain combines TRBV4-1 with TRBJ1-2, with D perhaps matching TRBD1 (6 bases). Trimming cost V 2 bases and J 4 bases, with 11 bases left between them. CDR1 MGHRA and CDR2 YSYEKL come from the germline V gene. CDR3 size: 14 residues.

This rearrangement joins TRBV6-5 to TRBJ2-2; D is possibly TRBD1 (7 bases). Trimming shortened V by 6 bases and J by 3 bases, and 14 bases separated the two germline ends. CDR1 MNHEY and CDR2 SVGAGI come from the germline V gene. CDR3 length equals 15 residues. The CDR3, as DNA: TGTGCCAGCAGGGACTACAGGGGCTACACCGGGGAGCTGTTTTTT. Protein: CASRDYRGYTGELFF.

This clone showed up just a few times. The chain uses TRBV6-1 and TRBJ2-1; tentative D call: TRBD2 (5 bases). The V end lost 2 bases, the J end lost 7 bases, and 15 bases lay between the germline ends. The germline CDR1 and CDR2 sequences are MNHNS and SASEGT. The CDR3 loop spans 15 amino acids. DNA of the CDR3: TGTGCCAGCAGTGAAAATATGTCTTGGGAGAATGAGCAGTTCTTC. It encodes CASSENMSWENEQFF.

The gene calls are TRBV7-9 and TRBJ1-4, with TRBD1 matching over 10 bases. Germline assignment: CDR1 SEHNR and CDR2 FQNEAQ (reference sequence). V was pared by 3 bases and J by 4 bases, with 8 bases of the junction left unmatched. There are 17 residues in the CDR3. The CDR3 DNA sequence: TGTGCCAGCAGCTTCCTGACAGGGGGCTATGATAATGAAAAACTGTTTTTT. Protein: CASSFLTGGYDNEKLFF.

The rearrangement uses TRBV28 and TRBJ1-1; possible D gene TRBD1, 6 bases. V shed 11 bases and J shed 10 bases, with 29 bases lying between them. The CDR3 has 15 residues. In germline, CDR1 is MDHEN, CDR2 SYDVKM. CDR3 protein: CACLRGGDTNKAAFF. In DNA form, the CDR3 reads TGTGCCTGCCTTCGGGGGGGCGATACTAACAAGGCAGCTTTCTTT.

J is TRBJ1-6 and V is TRBV6-6; D possibly corresponds to TRBD1 (6 bases). V was clipped by 5 bases and J by 8 bases, with 19 bases between them. In germline, CDR1 is MNHNY, CDR2 SVGAGI (reference sequence). CDR3 length equals 16 residues. The CDR3 spells CASSPTQQGLYSPLHF. DNA of the CDR3: TGTGCCAGCAGTCCGACCCAACAGGGTTTGTATTCACCCCTCCACTTT.

The chain carries TRBV10-1 and TRBJ1-2; weak D call: TRBD1 (5 bases). The CDR3 runs to 15 residues. The germline gives CDR1 WNHNN, CDR2 SYGVQD (reference sequence). With 4 bases removed from V and 5 bases from J, the gap between germline ends came to 17 bases. CDR3 protein: CASSGQGVAGYGYTF. The CDR3 DNA is TGCGCCAGCAGTGGTCAAGGGGTAGCGGGATATGGCTACACCTTC.

V usage is TRBV19 and J usage is TRBJ2-7, with a tentative D call TRBD2 (7 bases). The CDR3 spans 14 residues. Trimming left V 6 bases short and J 1 base short, with 13 bases between. Germline CDR1 is LNHDA and CDR2 is SQIVND (reference sequence). The CDR3 loop is CASRLSGTSYEQYF. For the CDR3, the DNA is TGTGCCAGTAGGCTCAGCGGGACATCCTACGAGCAGTACTTC.

This clone was observed once. The genes are TRBV2 and TRBJ1-4; 10 bases are shared with TRBD1. The V segment lost 9 bases and the J segment 0 bases; nucleotides outside the gene matches: 4. There are 15 residues in the CDR3. Germline-derived CDR1 and CDR2 are SNHLY and FYNNEI. In nucleotides, the CDR3 is TGTGCCAGGGGGGACAGGGGAGCAACTAATGAAAAACTGTTTTTT. Its protein product is CARGDRGATNEKLFF.

This rearrangement joins TRBV6-1 to TRBJ2-5, with 7 nucleotides matching TRBD1. The CDR3 consists of 14 residues. In germline, CDR1 is MNHNS, CDR2 SASEGT. The V segment lost 4 bases and the J segment 5 bases; nucleotides outside the gene matches: 7. Here the CDR3 reads CASSGQGAGETQYF. CDR3 DNA sequence: TGTGCCAGCAGTGGACAGGGTGCCGGGGAGACCCAGTACTTC.

The CDR3 spells CASSEGWTGGRRGEAFF. In nucleotides, the CDR3 is TGTGCCAGCAGTGAGGGGTGGACAGGGGGCAGGCGGGGTGAAGCTTTCTTT. V usage is TRBV25-1 and J usage is TRBJ1-1; TRBD1 aligns across 11 bases. The J segment lost 7 bases and the V segment lost 3 bases, leaving 13 bases of the junction unmatched. Germline CDR1 reads MGHDK; CDR2 reads SYGVNS. This CDR3 spans 17 amino acids.

Here the CDR3 DNA reads TGTGCCAGCAGTTTATGGGACAGGGGAAGGGATGGCTACACCTTC. Translating it yields CASSLWDRGRDGYTF. This sequence joins TRBV28 and TRBJ1-2; 9 positions match TRBD1. Germline CDR1 reads MDHEN; CDR2 reads SYDVKM. The CDR3 runs to 15 residues. J was trimmed by 6 bases and V by 0 bases; bases with no gene match: 5.

This chain joins TRBV4-2 and TRBJ1-1, with D maybe TRBD1 (5 bases). Germline V gives CDR1 LGHNA, CDR2 YNFKEQ. V lost 0 bases to trimming and J lost 6 bases, with 17 bases between them. The CDR3 has 16 amino acids. This chain's CDR3 is CASSQDWGGGGPEAFF. CDR3 DNA sequence: TGTGCCAGCAGCCAAGATTGGGGCGGCGGCGGACCTGAAGCTTTCTTT.

The J gene is TRBJ2-5, the V gene TRBV11-2; 12 nucleotides agree with TRBD2. The germline CDR1 and CDR2 sequences are SGHAT and FQNNGV. The CDR3 covers 16 residues. The trim removed 2 bases at V and 1 base at J, leaving 2 bases unmatched. CDR3 residues: CASSLTSGGLQETQYF. The CDR3 region has the DNA TGTGCCAGCAGCTTAACTAGCGGGGGGCTCCAAGAGACCCAGTACTTC.

The chain links TRBV27 to TRBJ1-1; 7 bases are shared with TRBD1. This CDR3 has 16 amino acids. Germline-derived CDR1 and CDR2 are MNHEY and SMNVEV (reference sequence). J gave up 1 base and V 7 bases, and 12 bases lay outside the gene matches. The DNA for the CDR3 is TGTGCCAGCATCTCCCTGACAGGGACGGGGAACACTGAAGCTTTCTTT. Its protein product is CASISLTGTGNTEAFF.